A single T cell receptor beta chain is shown here with its context. The antigen remains unidentified. This CDR3 contains 15 residues. From germline, CDR1 is SGHNT and CDR2 YENEEA. Trimming cost V 4 bases and J 0 bases; bases outside gene matches: 5. This record belongs to a study of CD8+CD57+ T cells in acquired aplastic anemia. Study-level background: Sorted cells (CD4+ and CD8+) yielded DNA amounts that averaged roughly 3 ug. Healthy donor CD4+ samples were sequenced to a depth that averaged around 9.8 million reads. Findings of the study overall: For CD8+ Simpson's diversity, patients and controls showed no significant difference. Patients and controls turned out to have around 29 CD8+ CDR3 sequences in common.

For CDR3 and TCR beta VDJ profiling, genomic DNA was the template used. TCRdb reanalysed the reads using MiXCR and keeps one entry per CDR3 protein. The repertoire holds approximately 99,000 distinct CDR3 sequences, with 50% to 65% as singletons. The chain recombines TRBV11-3 with TRBJ1-1; 7 bases are shared with TRBD1. The TCR sequence derives from a human donor in good health, serving as a control. The source material was sorted CD4+, CD8+, or CD8+CD57+ T cells (not recorded which) from PBMCs. The CDR3 region has the DNA TGTGCCAGCAGCTCCCGGGACAGTCTGAACACTGAAGCTTTCTTT. Its translation: CASSSRDSLNTEAFF. Full variable domain (rest looked up from reference TRBV11-3 and TRBJ1-1): EAGVVQSPRYKIIEKKQPVAFWCNPISGHNTLYWYLQNLGQGPELLIRYENEEAVDDSQLPKDRFSAERLKGVDSTLKIQPAELGDSAVYLCASSSRDSLNTEAFFGQGTRLTVV.